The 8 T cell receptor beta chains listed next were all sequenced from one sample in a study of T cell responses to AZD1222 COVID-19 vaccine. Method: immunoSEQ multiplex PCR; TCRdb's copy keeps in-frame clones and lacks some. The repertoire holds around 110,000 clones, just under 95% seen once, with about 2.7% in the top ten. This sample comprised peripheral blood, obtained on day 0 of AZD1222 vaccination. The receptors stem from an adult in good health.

CDR3 sequence: CASSPYPRQYF. DNA of the CDR3: TGTGCCAGCAGCCCCTATCCTCGGCAGTACTTC. The chain links TRBV6-5 to TRBJ2-7; D remains unclear. The CDR3 is 11 amino acids. Germline CDR1 MNHEY, CDR2 SVGAGI. Trimming took 6 bases from V and 9 from J, leaving 12 bases between them.

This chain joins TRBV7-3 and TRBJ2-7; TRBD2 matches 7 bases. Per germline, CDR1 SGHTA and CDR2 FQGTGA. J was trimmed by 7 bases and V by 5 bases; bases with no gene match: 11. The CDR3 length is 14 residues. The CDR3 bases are TGTGCCAGCAGCAAGACTAGCTCCGGATGGGAGCAGTACTTC. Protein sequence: CASSKTSSGWEQYF.

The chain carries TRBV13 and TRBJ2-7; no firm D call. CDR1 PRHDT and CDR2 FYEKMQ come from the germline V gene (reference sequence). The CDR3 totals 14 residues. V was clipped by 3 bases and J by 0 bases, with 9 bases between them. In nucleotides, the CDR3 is TGTGCCAGCAGCTTCCCCGGAGCCTCCTACGAGCAGTACTTC. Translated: CASSFPGASYEQYF.

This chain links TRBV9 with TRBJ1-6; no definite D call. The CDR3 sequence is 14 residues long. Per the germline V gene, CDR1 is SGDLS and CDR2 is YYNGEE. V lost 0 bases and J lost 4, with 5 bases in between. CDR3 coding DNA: TGTGCCAGCAGCGTAGTTGAGTATAATTCACCCCTCCACTTT. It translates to CASSVVEYNSPLHF.

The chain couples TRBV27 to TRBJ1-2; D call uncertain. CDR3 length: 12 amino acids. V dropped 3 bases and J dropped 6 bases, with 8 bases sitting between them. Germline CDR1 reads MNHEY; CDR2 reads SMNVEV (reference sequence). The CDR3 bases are TGTGCCAGCAGTTTTACGAGGGATGGCTACACCTTC. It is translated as CASSFTRDGYTF.

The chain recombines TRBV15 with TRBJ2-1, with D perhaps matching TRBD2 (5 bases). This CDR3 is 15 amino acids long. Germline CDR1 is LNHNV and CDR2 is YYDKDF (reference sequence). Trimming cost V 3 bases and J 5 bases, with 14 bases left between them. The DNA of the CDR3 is TGTGCCACCAGCAGGGCCAAAGAGGGCGACAATGAGCAGTTCTTC. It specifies CATSRAKEGDNEQFF.

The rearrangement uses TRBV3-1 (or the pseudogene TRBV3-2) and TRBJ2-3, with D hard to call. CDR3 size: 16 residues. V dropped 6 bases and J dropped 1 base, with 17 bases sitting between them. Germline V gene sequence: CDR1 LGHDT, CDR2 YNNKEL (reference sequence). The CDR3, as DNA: TGTGCCAGCAGTCGAGGAAAGGTTTCCGGCACAGATACGCAGTATTTT. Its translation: CASSRGKVSGTDTQYF.

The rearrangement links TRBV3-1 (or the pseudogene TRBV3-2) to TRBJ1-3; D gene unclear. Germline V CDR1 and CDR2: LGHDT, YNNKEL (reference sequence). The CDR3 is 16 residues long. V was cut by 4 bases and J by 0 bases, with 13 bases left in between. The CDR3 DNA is TGTGCCAGCAGCCCACGGAGCGAGATCTCTGGAAACACCATATATTTT. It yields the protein CASSPRSEISGNTIYF.